Below, one TCR beta chain is given with its context. This sample stems from a study of blood T cells in healthy people across ages. Background on the study: Template switching caught about one barcoded beta molecule for each two T cells.

The second PCR ran roughly 6 to 11 cycles with a sample-barcoded 5' primer and J-beta primers. MiXCR, applied by TCRdb to the 5' RACE reads, yields one record per CDR3 protein. Among about 930,000 distinct CDR3 sequences listed, just under 30% were seen once. The trim removed 6 bases at V and 7 bases at J, leaving 7 bases unmatched. The CDR3 extends over 15 amino acids. These data also formed part of another study, on T cells of mothers and their children.

The source of this sequence is a woman in her thirties or forties in good health. Sequences were obtained from blood. V is TRBV12-3 or TRBV12-4 and J is TRBJ2-1; 12 bases line up with TRBD1. CDR3 in DNA: TGTGCCAGCAGCCCCGGGACAGGGGGCAGGAATGAGCAGTTCTTC. Amino acids: CASSPGTGGRNEQFF.